The clone carrying this T cell receptor beta chain was counted many times. For TCR beta, libraries came from iRepertoire HTBI primers and Arm-PCR of CDR3 regions. In TCRdb, the multiplex PCR reads were re-called with MiXCR into one record per CDR3 protein. Of around 430,000 distinct CDR3 sequences in the sample, around a fifth were seen once. As for time point: persistent/refractory GD, antithyroid drugs over 5 years with positive TRAb. The TCR library used RNA extracted from PBMCs. This entry belongs to a study of regulatory T cells in long-lasting Graves disease. Here the sequenced sample was peripheral blood mononuclear cells (PBMCs), taken when the disease was refractory, from a patient treated with antithyroid drugs. This clonotype originated in a female donor with Graves disease.

The CDR3 protein is CASSLSGQREYSYTF. In DNA form, the CDR3 reads TGTGCCAGCAGCCTGTCCGGACAGAGGGAATATAGCTACACCTTC. J is TRBJ1-2 and V is TRBV28; D may be TRBD1 (6 bases). Germline CDR1 MDHEN, CDR2 SYDVKM. The CDR3 is 15 residues long. V lost 6 bases and J 9 bases, leaving 23 bases between the germline ends.